This T cell receptor (beta chain) was sequenced for a study of blood T cell repertoires in COVID-19. Study background: There were acute and convalescent COVID-19 samples, and they came from the United States, Italy and Spain.

CDR1 ENHRY and CDR2 SYGVKD come from the germline V gene. This CDR3 region has 15 residues. Trimming left V 6 bases short and J 1 base short, with 15 bases between. Assay used: immunoSEQ multiplex PCR; TCRdb lists only in-frame clones, some missing. The sample gives around 310,000 clones, over 85% of which show up once; roughly a tenth is in the top ten. The receptor comes from a woman aged 25-40 years who had recovered from COVID-19. What was sequenced was PBMCs or T cells enriched from blood (not recorded which). The chain links TRBV10-3 to TRBJ1-1; maybe TRBD1 (6 bases). CDR3 in DNA: TGTGCCATCAGGTCAAGTGGGGGCCCGAACACTGAAGCTTTCTTT. Amino acid sequence: CAIRSSGGPNTEAFF.